This T cell receptor (beta chain) was recorded in a study of blood T cell repertoires in COVID-19. Study-wide context: COVID-19 samples from acute and convalescent phases originated in the United States, Italy and Spain.

As handled by the study authors: Amplification of reference gene primers was used by the study to estimate nucleated cell counts. Sequenced by immunoSEQ multiplex PCR; TCRdb stores in-frame clones only, minus some. D and trimming were read from the DNA, whereas the V and J calls and clone size are those reported in that table. Of approximately 150,000 clones listed, 84% were seen once; the top ten hold around 3.2%. Participants reported their clinical history, and cohort assignment relied on those reports. With 4 bases clipped from V and 5 bases from J, the junction kept 5 bases outside the gene matches. Germline CDR1 reads SQVTM; CDR2 reads ANQGSEA. The CDR3 consists of 14 residues.

The chain has TRBV29-1 and TRBJ1-5, with 10 bases matching TRBD1. The sequencing input was PBMCs or T cells enriched from blood (not recorded which). This TCR came from a woman aged 50 to 60 with acute COVID-19. The CDR3 here is CSVGETGGDQPQHF. CDR3 bases: TGCAGCGTTGGCGAGACAGGGGGCGATCAGCCCCAGCATTTT.